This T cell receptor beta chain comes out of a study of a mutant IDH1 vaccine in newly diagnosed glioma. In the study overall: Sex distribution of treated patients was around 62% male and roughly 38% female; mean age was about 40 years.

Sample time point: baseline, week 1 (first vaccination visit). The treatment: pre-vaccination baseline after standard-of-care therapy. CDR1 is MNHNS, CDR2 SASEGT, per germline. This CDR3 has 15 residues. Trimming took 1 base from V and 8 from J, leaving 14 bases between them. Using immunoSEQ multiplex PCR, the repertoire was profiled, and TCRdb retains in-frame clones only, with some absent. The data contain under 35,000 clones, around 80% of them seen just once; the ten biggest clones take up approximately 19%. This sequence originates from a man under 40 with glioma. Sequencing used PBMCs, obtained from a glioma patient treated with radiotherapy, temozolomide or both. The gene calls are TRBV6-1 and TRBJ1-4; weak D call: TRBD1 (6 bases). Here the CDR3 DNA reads TGTGCCAGCAGTGAAGATACGGGGGCGTGGGAAAAACTGTTTTTT. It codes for CASSEDTGAWEKLFF.